These T cell receptor beta chains were read from a single sample in a study of CD8 T cells in ankylosing spondylitis. Each CDR3 protein is one row after TCRdb ran MiXCR on the 5' RACE reads. The sample has roughly 160,000 distinct CDR3 sequences; roughly 11% are singletons. The sample taken for sequencing was blood, either unsorted or a sorted T cell fraction (not recorded which). The receptors were sampled from a male donor with ankylosing spondylitis or in good health (not recorded which). Both conserved end residues are part of each CDR3. The D gene is left open where the match is weak. Not every row has a clone size; where given, it reads once, few, many or a size class.

j_gene: TRBJ1-5; v_gene: TRBV9; d_gene: TRBD1; abundance: many; CDR3nt: TGTGCCAGCAGCCCTACCAGGGGGCCCGGACAGCCCCAGCATTTT; CDR3aa: CASSPTRGPGQPQHF
j_gene: TRBJ2-3; v_gene: TRBV3-1; d_gene: TRBD2; abundance: many; CDR3nt: TGTGCCAGCAGCCGGACTAGCGGGAGGGTGAGCACAGATACGCAGTATTTT; CDR3aa: CASSRTSGRVSTDTQYF
j_gene: TRBJ2-3; v_gene: TRBV10-3; d_gene: TRBD2; abundance: many; CDR3nt: TGTGCCATCAAAGGGACTAGCGCCCAAACAGATACGCAGTATTTT; CDR3aa: CAIKGTSAQTDTQYF
j_gene: TRBJ1-1; v_gene: TRBV12-3/TRBV12-4; d_gene: .; abundance: many; CDR3nt: TGTGCCAGCAGCCACTCCGGGACTCCTAAGAACACTGAAGCTTTCTTT; CDR3aa: CASSHSGTPKNTEAFF
j_gene: TRBJ1-1; v_gene: TRBV2; d_gene: .; abundance: .; CDR3nt: TGTGCCAGTCTGAGATCTGAAGCTTTCTTT; CDR3aa: CASLRSEAFF
j_gene: TRBJ2-1; v_gene: TRBV4-1; d_gene: .; abundance: many; CDR3nt: TGCGCCAGCAGCCTACAGACTAACAATGAGCAGTTCTTC; CDR3aa: CASSLQTNNEQFF
j_gene: TRBJ1-3; v_gene: TRBV6-1; d_gene: TRBD1; abundance: .; CDR3nt: TGTGCCAGCAGGGGGACAGGGACTGGAAACACCATATATTTT; CDR3aa: CASRGTGTGNTIYF
j_gene: TRBJ2-5; v_gene: TRBV11-3; d_gene: .; abundance: few; CDR3nt: TGTGCCAGCAGCTTAGCGGGCAACCAAGAGACCCAGTACTTC; CDR3aa: CASSLAGNQETQYF
j_gene: TRBJ2-3; v_gene: TRBV7-6; d_gene: .; abundance: few; CDR3nt: TGTGCCAGCAGCTTCTACTCGGCCCCTGGCACAGATACGCAGTATTTT; CDR3aa: CASSFYSAPGTDTQYF
j_gene: TRBJ2-5; v_gene: TRBV7-9; d_gene: .; abundance: once; CDR3nt: TGTGCCAGCAGCTTACCCGCAGTTCAAGAGACCCAGTACTTC; CDR3aa: CASSLPAVQETQYF
j_gene: TRBJ1-5; v_gene: TRBV7-8; d_gene: .; abundance: many; CDR3nt: TGTGCCAGCAGCTTAAGAGGGCACAGTAGCAATCAGCCCCAGCATTTT; CDR3aa: CASSLRGHSSNQPQHF
j_gene: TRBJ2-3; v_gene: TRBV11-2; d_gene: .; abundance: many; CDR3nt: TGTGCCAGCAGCTTAGCGGGGGTGGACACAGATACGCAGTATTTT; CDR3aa: CASSLAGVDTDTQYF
j_gene: TRBJ2-1; v_gene: TRBV19; d_gene: TRBD1; abundance: few; CDR3nt: TGTGCCAGTAGTGTGGGACAGAGCTCCTACAATGAGCAGTTCTTC; CDR3aa: CASSVGQSSYNEQFF
j_gene: TRBJ1-1; v_gene: TRBV5-1; d_gene: TRBD1; abundance: few; CDR3nt: TGCGCCAGCAGCTTGGGGGACAGGAGGAACACTGAAGCTTTCTTT; CDR3aa: CASSLGDRRNTEAFF
j_gene: TRBJ2-7; v_gene: TRBV20-1; d_gene: .; abundance: few; CDR3nt: TGCAGTGCTCGCCCCTCGGGCTCCTACGAGCAGTACTTC; CDR3aa: CSARPSGSYEQYF
j_gene: TRBJ2-2; v_gene: TRBV5-1; d_gene: .; abundance: few; CDR3nt: TGCGCCAGCAGCTTGGACGGCCGAGAGACCGGGGAGCTGTTTTTT; CDR3aa: CASSLDGRETGELFF
j_gene: TRBJ1-5; v_gene: TRBV3-1; d_gene: TRBD1; abundance: .; CDR3nt: TGTGCCAGCAGCCCCACGATCCCCGGGACAGGGAGGGCTCAGCCCCAGCATTTT; CDR3aa: CASSPTIPGTGRAQPQHF
j_gene: TRBJ2-2; v_gene: TRBV12-3/TRBV12-4; d_gene: .; abundance: many; CDR3nt: TGTGCCAGCAGTCTTTCGGCCACCGGGGAGCTGTTTTTT; CDR3aa: CASSLSATGELFF
j_gene: TRBJ1-4; v_gene: TRBV2; d_gene: .; abundance: few; CDR3nt: TGTGCCAGCAGTGAAGCGCTACAGGGTAGCGAAAAACTGTTTTTT; CDR3aa: CASSEALQGSEKLFF
j_gene: TRBJ2-3; v_gene: TRBV7-2; d_gene: .; abundance: .; CDR3nt: TGTGCCAGCAGCCACGGACAGCATACGCAGTATTTT; CDR3aa: CASSHGQHTQYF
j_gene: TRBJ2-6; v_gene: TRBV5-6; d_gene: TRBD2; abundance: few; CDR3nt: TGTGCCAGCAGCCCAATGGGTAGCGGGGGCCTCTCTGGGGCCAACGTCCTGACTTTC; CDR3aa: CASSPMGSGGLSGANVLTF
j_gene: TRBJ2-1; v_gene: TRBV15; d_gene: TRBD2; abundance: many; CDR3nt: TGTGCCACCAGCAGTCTAGCGGGAGCCTACAATGAGCAGTTCTTC; CDR3aa: CATSSLAGAYNEQFF
j_gene: TRBJ2-3; v_gene: TRBV9; d_gene: .; abundance: .; CDR3nt: TGTGCCAGCAGCGGAAGAGTGGGGGCCACAGATACGCAGTATTTT; CDR3aa: CASSGRVGATDTQYF
j_gene: TRBJ2-7; v_gene: TRBV3-1; d_gene: TRBD1; abundance: many; CDR3nt: TGTGCCAGCAGCAAGGGACAGCGAGAGCAGTACTTC; CDR3aa: CASSKGQREQYF
j_gene: TRBJ2-1; v_gene: TRBV28; d_gene: .; abundance: many; CDR3nt: TGTGCCAGCAGTTGGGGGTACAATGAGCAGTTCTTC; CDR3aa: CASSWGYNEQFF
j_gene: TRBJ2-2; v_gene: TRBV2; d_gene: TRBD1; abundance: many; CDR3nt: TGTGCCAGCAGTCACGGGGACAGGGACACCGGGGAGCTGTTTTTT; CDR3aa: CASSHGDRDTGELFF
j_gene: TRBJ1-2; v_gene: TRBV12-3/TRBV12-4; d_gene: TRBD1; abundance: many; CDR3nt: TGTGCCAGCAGTCATACCCGGGACAGGGTCTATGGCTACACCTTC; CDR3aa: CASSHTRDRVYGYTF
j_gene: TRBJ2-5; v_gene: TRBV11-2; d_gene: .; abundance: .; CDR3nt: TGTGCCAGCAGCTTAGGCCGGGGTTTTCGGACAGTTCAAGAGACCCAGTACTTC; CDR3aa: CASSLGRGFRTVQETQYF
j_gene: TRBJ2-5; v_gene: TRBV28; d_gene: .; abundance: many; CDR3nt: TGTGCCAGCAGTCTAACGGATGGGGGAGAGACCCAGTACTTC; CDR3aa: CASSLTDGGETQYF
j_gene: TRBJ1-4; v_gene: TRBV6-1; d_gene: .; abundance: many; CDR3nt: TGTGCCAGCAGTGAACGTGGCCCACCGGGCCCAAATGAAAAACTGTTTTTT; CDR3aa: CASSERGPPGPNEKLFF
j_gene: TRBJ2-2; v_gene: TRBV4-3; d_gene: .; abundance: .; CDR3nt: TGCGCCAGCAGCCAGACCGGAGGAGTAACCGGGGAGCTGTTTTTT; CDR3aa: CASSQTGGVTGELFF
j_gene: TRBJ2-7; v_gene: TRBV20-1; d_gene: .; abundance: few; CDR3nt: TGCAGTGCTATGCCCCTGACAGGAAATGAGCAGTACTTC; CDR3aa: CSAMPLTGNEQYF
j_gene: TRBJ2-7; v_gene: TRBV24-1; d_gene: TRBD1; abundance: .; CDR3nt: TGTGCCACCAGTGATTTGTGGGACAGGGGAGTCTACGAGCAGTACTTC; CDR3aa: CATSDLWDRGVYEQYF
j_gene: TRBJ2-1; v_gene: TRBV4-2; d_gene: TRBD2; abundance: many; CDR3nt: TGTGCCAGCAGCCACCTAGCGGGAGGTTACAATGAGCAGTTCTTC; CDR3aa: CASSHLAGGYNEQFF
j_gene: TRBJ2-2; v_gene: TRBV29-1; d_gene: .; abundance: many; CDR3nt: TGCAGCGTTGAGCCGGGGGGCCGCACCGGGGAGCTGTTTTTT; CDR3aa: CSVEPGGRTGELFF
j_gene: TRBJ2-7; v_gene: TRBV6-1; d_gene: TRBD2; abundance: many; CDR3nt: TGTGCCAGCACAGTAACTAGCGGCGACTACGAGCAGTACTTC; CDR3aa: CASTVTSGDYEQYF
j_gene: TRBJ2-5; v_gene: TRBV19; d_gene: TRBD2; abundance: few; CDR3nt: TGTGCCAGTAGAGGACTAGCGGTCGAGGAGACCCAGTACTTC; CDR3aa: CASRGLAVEETQYF
j_gene: TRBJ2-2; v_gene: TRBV7-6; d_gene: .; abundance: few; CDR3nt: TGTGCCAGCAGCTTAGGTGCAGGGAAGCTGTTTTTT; CDR3aa: CASSLGAGKLFF
j_gene: TRBJ2-3; v_gene: TRBV7-9; d_gene: .; abundance: few; CDR3nt: TGTGCCAGCAGCTTTAGACAGAACACAGATACGCAGTATTTT; CDR3aa: CASSFRQNTDTQYF
j_gene: TRBJ2-1; v_gene: TRBV3-1; d_gene: .; abundance: many; CDR3nt: TGTGCCAGCAGTCGAAGTGGCGCCGGTGAGCAGTTCTTC; CDR3aa: CASSRSGAGEQFF
j_gene: TRBJ2-3; v_gene: TRBV5-1; d_gene: .; abundance: .; CDR3nt: TGCGCCAGCAGCCCTACAGGCACAGATACGCAGTATTTT; CDR3aa: CASSPTGTDTQYF
j_gene: TRBJ2-2; v_gene: TRBV12-3/TRBV12-4; d_gene: TRBD1; abundance: many; CDR3nt: TGTGCCAGCAGTTTATCAGGGGGCTACACCGGGGAGCTGTTTTTT; CDR3aa: CASSLSGGYTGELFF